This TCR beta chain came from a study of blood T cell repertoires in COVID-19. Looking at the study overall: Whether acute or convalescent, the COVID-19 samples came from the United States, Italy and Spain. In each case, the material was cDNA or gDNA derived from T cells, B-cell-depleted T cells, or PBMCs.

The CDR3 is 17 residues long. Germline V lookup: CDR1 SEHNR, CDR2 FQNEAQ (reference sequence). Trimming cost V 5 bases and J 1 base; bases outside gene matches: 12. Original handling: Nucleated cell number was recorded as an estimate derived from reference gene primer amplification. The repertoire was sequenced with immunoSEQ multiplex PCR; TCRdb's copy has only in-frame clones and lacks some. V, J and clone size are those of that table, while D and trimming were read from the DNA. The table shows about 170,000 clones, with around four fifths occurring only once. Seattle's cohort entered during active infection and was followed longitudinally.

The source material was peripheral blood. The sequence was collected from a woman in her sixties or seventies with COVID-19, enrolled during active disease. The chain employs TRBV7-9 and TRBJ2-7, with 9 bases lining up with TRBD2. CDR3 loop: CASSIGAGGLRSYEQYF. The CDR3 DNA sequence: TGTGCCAGCAGCATCGGGGCGGGAGGGTTGAGGTCCTACGAGCAGTACTTC.